The next 9 T cell receptor beta chains were all read from a single sample in a study of T cells expressing NK-cell markers. From the 5' RACE reads, TCRdb lists one entry per CDR3 protein and no DNA. This listing includes 400,000 or so distinct CDR3 sequences. Material: blood T cells: a sorted CD56 or NKG2C T cell subset, CD4+ or CD8+ T cells, or bulk PBMC T cells (not recorded which). These receptors all come from a woman aged 50 to 60 in good health.

The chain joins TRBV9 to TRBJ2-1; the D call from TCRdb, TRBD2, cannot be confirmed without DNA. This CDR3 has 15 amino acids. The germline CDR1 and CDR2 sequences are SGDLS and YYNGEE. The CDR3: CASSPTSARYNEQFF.

The chain couples TRBV20-1 to TRBJ1-4; without DNA, the TCRdb call of TRBD1 cannot be checked. Germline V gives CDR1 DFQATT, CDR2 SNEGSKA (reference sequence). The CDR3 has 13 residues. The CDR3 sequence: CSAVQGAGGKLFF.

CDR3 protein: CAIRTSGSGPNTGELFF. The chain combines TRBV10-3 with TRBJ2-2; without DNA, the TCRdb call of TRBD2 cannot be checked. The CDR3 consists of 17 residues. Germline V gene data show CDR1 as ENHRY and CDR2 as SYGVKD.

V usage is TRBV7-2 and J usage is TRBJ1-4; the TCRdb call, TRBD1, lacks DNA for checking. CDR1 SGHTA and CDR2 FQGNSA come from the germline V gene. CDR3 length: 16 residues. The CDR3 reads CASSLVPGRENEKLFF.

The rearrangement links TRBV30 to TRBJ2-3; checking the TCRdb D call of TRBD1 is not possible without DNA. The CDR3 spans 13 residues. Germline V gene lookup returns CDR1 GTSNPN and CDR2 SVGIG (reference sequence). The CDR3 here is CAWSAGGRNTQYF.

The genes are TRBV5-1 and TRBJ1-4; the TCRdb call, TRBD1, lacks DNA for checking. The CDR3 runs to 16 residues. CDR1 SGHRS and CDR2 YFSETQ come from the germline V gene. The CDR3 here is CASSSRGRGTNEKLFF.

The CDR3 sequence: CASSLERESWDTQYF. The rearrangement uses TRBV7-8 and TRBJ2-3; without DNA, the TCRdb call of TRBD2 cannot be checked. CDR3 length: 15 residues. Germline lookup yields CDR1 SGHVS and CDR2 FQNEAQ.

The chain uses TRBV24-1 and TRBJ2-1; the D call from TCRdb, TRBD1, cannot be confirmed without DNA. The CDR3 extends over 16 amino acids. In germline, CDR1 is KGHDR, CDR2 SFDVKD. The CDR3 sequence is CATSEVPGNSNNEQFF.

The V gene is TRBV28, the J gene TRBJ2-3; there is no DNA to check the TCRdb D call of TRBD2. Germline CDR1 is MDHEN and CDR2 is SYDVKM. The CDR3 consists of 14 residues. CDR3 amino acids: CASSSLVHEATQYF.